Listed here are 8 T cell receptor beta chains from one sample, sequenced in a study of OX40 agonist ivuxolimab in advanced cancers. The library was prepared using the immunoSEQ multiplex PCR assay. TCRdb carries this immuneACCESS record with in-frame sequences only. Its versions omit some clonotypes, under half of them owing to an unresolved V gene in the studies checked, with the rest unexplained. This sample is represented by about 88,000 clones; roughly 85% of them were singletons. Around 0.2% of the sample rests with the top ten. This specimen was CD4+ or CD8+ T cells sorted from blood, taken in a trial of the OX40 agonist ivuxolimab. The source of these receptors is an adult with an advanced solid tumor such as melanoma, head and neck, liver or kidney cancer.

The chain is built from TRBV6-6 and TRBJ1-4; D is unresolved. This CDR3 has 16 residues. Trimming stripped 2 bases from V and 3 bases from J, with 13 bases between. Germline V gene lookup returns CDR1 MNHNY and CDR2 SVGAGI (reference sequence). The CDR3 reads CASSYEWGWANEKLFF. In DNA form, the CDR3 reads TGTGCCAGCAGTTACGAGTGGGGTTGGGCTAATGAAAAACTGTTTTTT.

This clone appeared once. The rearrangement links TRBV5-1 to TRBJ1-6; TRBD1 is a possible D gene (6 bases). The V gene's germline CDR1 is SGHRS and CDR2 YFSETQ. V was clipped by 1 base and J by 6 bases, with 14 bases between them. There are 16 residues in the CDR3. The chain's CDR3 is CASSLSPGAVNSPLHF. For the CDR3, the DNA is TGCGCCAGCAGCTTGTCTCCGGGGGCCGTTAATTCACCCCTCCACTTT.

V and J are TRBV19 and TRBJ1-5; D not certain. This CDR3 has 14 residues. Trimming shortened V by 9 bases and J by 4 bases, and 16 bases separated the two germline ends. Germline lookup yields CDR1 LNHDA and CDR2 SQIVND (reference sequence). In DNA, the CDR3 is TGTGCCAGCACGTTACACACGAGAAATCAGCCCCAGCATTTT. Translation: CASTLHTRNQPQHF.

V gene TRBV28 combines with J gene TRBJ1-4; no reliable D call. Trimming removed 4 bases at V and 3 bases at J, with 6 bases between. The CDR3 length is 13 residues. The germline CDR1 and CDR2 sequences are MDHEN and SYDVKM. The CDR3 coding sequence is TGTGCCAGCAGTTCCACGGCTAATGAAAAACTGTTTTTT. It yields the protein CASSSTANEKLFF.

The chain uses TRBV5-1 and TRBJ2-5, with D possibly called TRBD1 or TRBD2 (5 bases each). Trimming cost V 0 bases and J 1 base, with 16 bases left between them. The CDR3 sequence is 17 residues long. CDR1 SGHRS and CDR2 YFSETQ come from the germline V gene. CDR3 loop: CASSLASGQRGQETQYF. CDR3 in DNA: TGCGCCAGCAGCTTGGCCTCCGGGCAGAGGGGCCAAGAGACCCAGTACTTC. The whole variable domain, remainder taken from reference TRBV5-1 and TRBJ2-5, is KAGVTQTPRYLIKTRGQQVTLSCSPISGHRSVSWYQQTPGQGLQFLFEYFSETQRNKGNFPGRFSGRQFSNSRSEMNVSTLELGDSALYLCASSLASGQRGQETQYFGPGTRLLVL.

The CDR3: CASSLKGTGAQGYTF. CDR3 in DNA: TGTGCCAGCAGCTTGAAGGGGACAGGGGCTCAAGGCTACACCTTC. This chain links TRBV5-4 with TRBJ1-2; 10 nucleotides match TRBD1. Germline V CDR1 and CDR2: SGHNT, YYREEE (reference sequence). V lost 1 base to trimming and J lost 8 bases; unmatched junction nucleotides: 8. The CDR3 has 15 amino acids. The entire variable domain, with the rest obtained from reference TRBV5-4 and TRBJ1-2, is as follows: ETGVTQSPTHLIKTRGQQVTLRCSSQSGHNTVSWYQQALGQGPQFIFQYYREEENGRGNFPPRFSGLQFPNYSSELNVNALELDDSALYLCASSLKGTGAQGYTFGSGTRLTVV.

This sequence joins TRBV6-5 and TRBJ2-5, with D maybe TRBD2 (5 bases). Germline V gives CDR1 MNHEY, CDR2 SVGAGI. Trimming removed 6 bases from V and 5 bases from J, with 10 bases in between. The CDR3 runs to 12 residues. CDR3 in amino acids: CASSDRGETQYF. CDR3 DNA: TGTGCCAGCAGCGACCGAGGGGAGACCCAGTACTTC.

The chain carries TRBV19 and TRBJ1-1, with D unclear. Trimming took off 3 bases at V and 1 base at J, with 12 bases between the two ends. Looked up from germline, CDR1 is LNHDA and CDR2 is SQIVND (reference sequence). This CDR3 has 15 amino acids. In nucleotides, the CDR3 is TGTGCCAGTAGTATGTTGGGGATCCCGAACACTGAAGCTTTCTTT. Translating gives CASSMLGIPNTEAFF.